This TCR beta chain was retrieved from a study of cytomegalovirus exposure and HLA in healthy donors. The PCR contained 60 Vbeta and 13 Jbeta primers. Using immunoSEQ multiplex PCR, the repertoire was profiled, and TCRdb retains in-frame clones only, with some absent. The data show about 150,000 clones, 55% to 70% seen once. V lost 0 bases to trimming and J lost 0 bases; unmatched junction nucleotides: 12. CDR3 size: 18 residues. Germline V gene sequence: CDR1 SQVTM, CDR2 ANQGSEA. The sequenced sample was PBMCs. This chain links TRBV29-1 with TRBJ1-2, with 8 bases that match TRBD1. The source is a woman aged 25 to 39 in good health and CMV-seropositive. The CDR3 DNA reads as TGCAGCGTTGAAGATGCGGGACCGACAGGGGATTCTAACTATGGCTACACCTTC. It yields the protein CSVEDAGPTGDSNYGYTF. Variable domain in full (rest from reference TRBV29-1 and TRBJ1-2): SAVISQKPSRDICQRGTSLTIQCQVDSQVTMMFWYRQQPGQSLTLIATANQGSEATYESGFVIDKFPISRPNLTFSTLTVSNMSPEDSSIYLCSVEDAGPTGDSNYGYTFGSGTRLTVV.